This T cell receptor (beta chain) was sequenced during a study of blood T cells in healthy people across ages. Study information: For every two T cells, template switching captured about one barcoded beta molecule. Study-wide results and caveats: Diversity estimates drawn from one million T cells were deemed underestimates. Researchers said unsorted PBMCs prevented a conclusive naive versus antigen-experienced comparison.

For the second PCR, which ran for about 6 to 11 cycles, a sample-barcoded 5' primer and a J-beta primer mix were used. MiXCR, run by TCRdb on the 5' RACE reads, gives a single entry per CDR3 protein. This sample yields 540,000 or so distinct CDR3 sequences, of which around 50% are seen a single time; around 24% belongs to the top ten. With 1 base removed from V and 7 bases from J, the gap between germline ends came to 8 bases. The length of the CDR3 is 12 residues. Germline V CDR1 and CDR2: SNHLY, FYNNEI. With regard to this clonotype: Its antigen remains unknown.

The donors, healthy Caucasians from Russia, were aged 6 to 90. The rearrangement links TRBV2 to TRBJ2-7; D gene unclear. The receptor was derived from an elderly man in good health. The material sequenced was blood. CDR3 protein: CASSEVAGEQYF. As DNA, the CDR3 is TGTGCCAGCAGTGAAGTCGCCGGGGAGCAGTACTTC.